This T cell receptor (beta chain) was sequenced in a study of cytomegalovirus exposure and HLA in healthy donors. V was pared by 0 bases and J by 1 base, with 6 bases of the junction left unmatched. The CDR3 totals 16 residues. In germline, CDR1 is MGHRA, CDR2 YSYEKL. Study observations and caveats: TCR beta V- and J-gene trimming was later associated with a missense DCLRE1C variant.

This clone was observed a few times. As yet, its antigen is unknown. PCR primers comprised 60 Vbeta and 13 Jbeta primers. This table comes from immunoSEQ multiplex PCR, and its TCRdb copy is limited to in-frame clones, with some not included. Of 200,000 to 250,000 clones listed, 76% are singletons. This clonotype originated in a man aged 18-30 years in good health and CMV-seronegative. V gene TRBV4-1 combines with J gene TRBJ2-7; 7 bases agree with TRBD2. Sequenced material: PBMCs. CDR3 sequence: CASSQDRKRGSYEQYF. The DNA of the CDR3 is TGCGCCAGCAGCCAAGATCGGAAGCGGGGTTCCTACGAGCAGTACTTC.